The next 3 T cell receptor beta chains were all read from a single sample in a study of blood T cell repertoires in COVID-19. This table comes from immunoSEQ multiplex PCR, and its TCRdb copy is limited to in-frame clones, with some not included. The profile covers about 83,000 clones, with around 83% appearing a single time and 20% to 25% taken by the ten largest. Sequenced: peripheral blood. These receptors all come from an elderly woman in a cohort sampled during active or convalescent COVID-19.

Here the CDR3 reads CARALDSSTYEQYV. The CDR3, as DNA: TGTGCCAGAGCCCTGGACAGTTCCACCTACGAGCAGTACGTC. V usage is TRBV21-1 and J usage is TRBJ2-7; TRBD1, as called in the table, went unchecked against the DNA. TRBV21-1 corresponds to a pseudogene. The CDR3 length is 14 residues.

The chain joins TRBV2 to TRBJ1-3; 12 nucleotides match TRBD1. This CDR3 has 18 residues. V lost 6 bases, J lost 4 bases, and 13 bases stayed unmatched. Germline V gene data show CDR1 as SNHLY and CDR2 as FYNNEI. CDR3 protein: CASRTPGQGAYGGNTIYF. The CDR3 nucleotides are TGTGCCAGCAGAACACCGGGACAGGGGGCTTACGGAGGAAACACCATATATTTT.

This clone has just one count. The V call is TRBV28, the J call TRBJ2-2; TRBD2 agrees at 11 bases. This CDR3 contains 16 residues. The V segment lost 7 bases and the J segment 5 bases; nucleotides outside the gene matches: 9. CDR1 and CDR2 (germline): MDHEN, SYDVKM. The CDR3 sequence is CASTFLGLAETGELFF. DNA for the CDR3: TGTGCCAGCACTTTTCTGGGACTAGCGGAAACCGGGGAGCTGTTTTTT.